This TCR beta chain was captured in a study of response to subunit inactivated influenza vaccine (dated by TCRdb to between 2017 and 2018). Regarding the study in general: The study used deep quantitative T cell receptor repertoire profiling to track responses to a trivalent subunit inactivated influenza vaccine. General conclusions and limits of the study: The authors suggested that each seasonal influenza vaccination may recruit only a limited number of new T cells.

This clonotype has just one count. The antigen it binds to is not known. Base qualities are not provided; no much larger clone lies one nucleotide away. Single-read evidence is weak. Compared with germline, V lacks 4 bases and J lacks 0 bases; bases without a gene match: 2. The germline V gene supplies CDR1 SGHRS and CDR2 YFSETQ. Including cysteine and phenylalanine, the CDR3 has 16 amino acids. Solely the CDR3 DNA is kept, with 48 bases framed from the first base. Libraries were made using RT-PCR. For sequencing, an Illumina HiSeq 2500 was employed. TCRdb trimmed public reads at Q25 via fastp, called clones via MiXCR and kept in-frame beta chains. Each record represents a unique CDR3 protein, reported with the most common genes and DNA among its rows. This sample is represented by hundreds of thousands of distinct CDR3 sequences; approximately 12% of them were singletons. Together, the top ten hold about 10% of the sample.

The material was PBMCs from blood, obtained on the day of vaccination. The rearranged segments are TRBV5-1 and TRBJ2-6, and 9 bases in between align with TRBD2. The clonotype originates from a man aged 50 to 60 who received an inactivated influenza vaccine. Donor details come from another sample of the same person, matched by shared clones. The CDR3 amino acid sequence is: CASSGTSLSGANVLTF. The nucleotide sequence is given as TGCGCCAGCAGCGGGACTAGCCTCTCTGGGGCCAACGTCCTGACTTTC.